This T cell receptor (beta chain) was identified in a study of cytomegalovirus exposure and HLA in healthy donors. Points from the study as a whole: Sequencing artifact likely explains a cluster of highly shared sequence variants. As was reported, the HLA-A and HLA-B alleles of most subjects were accurately predicted from TCR beta sequences.

CDR1 and CDR2 (germline): LNHNV, YYDKDF (reference sequence). V shed 0 bases and J shed 2 bases, with 10 bases lying between them. CDR3 size: 15 residues. Points on this clone: Its antigen is currently unknown.

The PCR contained 60 Vbeta and 13 Jbeta primers. Clones were sequenced by immunoSEQ multiplex PCR, and TCRdb holds only the in-frame ones, with some missing. The sample yields 150,000 to 200,000 clones, less than 90% seen once. This chain joins TRBV15 and TRBJ1-1, with D unresolved. Sample: PBMCs. The sequence was obtained from a girl in the first two years of life in good health and CMV-seronegative. CDR3 sequence: CATSRDQQTNTEAFF. CDR3 DNA: TGTGCCACCAGCAGAGACCAGCAGACTAACACTGAAGCTTTCTTT.